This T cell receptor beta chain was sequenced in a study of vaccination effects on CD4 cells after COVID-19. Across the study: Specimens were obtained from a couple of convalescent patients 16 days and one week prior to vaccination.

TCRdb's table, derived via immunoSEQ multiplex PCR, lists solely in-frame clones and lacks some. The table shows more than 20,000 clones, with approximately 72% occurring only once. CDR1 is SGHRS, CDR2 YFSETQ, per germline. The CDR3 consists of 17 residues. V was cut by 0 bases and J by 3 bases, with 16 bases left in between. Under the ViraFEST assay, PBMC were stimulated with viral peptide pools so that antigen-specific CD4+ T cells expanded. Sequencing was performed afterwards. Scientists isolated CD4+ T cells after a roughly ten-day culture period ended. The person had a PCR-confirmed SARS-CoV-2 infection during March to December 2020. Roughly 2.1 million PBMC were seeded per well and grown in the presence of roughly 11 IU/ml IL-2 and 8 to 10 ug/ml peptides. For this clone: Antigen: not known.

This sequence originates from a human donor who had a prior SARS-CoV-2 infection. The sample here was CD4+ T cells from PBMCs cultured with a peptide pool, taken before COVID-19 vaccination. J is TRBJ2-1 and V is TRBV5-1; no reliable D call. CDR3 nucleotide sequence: TGCGCCAGCAGCTTGGGGTTTGAGACACCTTACTACAATGAGCAGTTCTTC. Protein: CASSLGFETPYYNEQFF.